This T cell receptor beta chain was sequenced in a study of cytomegalovirus exposure and HLA in healthy donors. The PCR made use of 60 Vbeta and 13 Jbeta primers. Original processing notes: Later work found 80 million to 85 million unique TCR beta chains, with 9.5 million to 11 million shared. The protocol was immunoSEQ multiplex PCR, while the TCRdb copy is restricted to in-frame clones and leaves out a portion. V and J calls and clone size are those listed in that table; D and trimming were worked out from the DNA. The sample has about 130,000 clones, roughly 89% seen once. This TCR derives from a woman under 40 in good health and CMV-seronegative. Sequencing was carried out using PBMCs.

For the CDR3, the DNA is TGTGCCAGCAGCGACAAGAACTCTGGAAACACCATATATTTT. This gives the protein CASSDKNSGNTIYF. This rearrangement joins TRBV9 to TRBJ1-3; no reliable D call. This CDR3 region has 14 residues. CDR1 and CDR2 from the germline V gene are SGDLS and YYNGEE. Trimming took off 3 bases at V and 0 bases at J, with 7 bases between the two ends.